This T cell receptor (beta chain) came from a study of blood T cell repertoires in COVID-19. As for the study in general: PBMCs, B-cell-depleted T cells, or T cells were the source of the cDNA or gDNA that made up the material.

The trim removed 4 bases at V and 4 bases at J, leaving 9 bases unmatched. The CDR3 sequence is 15 residues long. Germline loops: CDR1 SGDLS, CDR2 YYNGEE. Seattle-derived patients entered the study during active infection and were followed longitudinally. The method was immunoSEQ multiplex PCR; TCRdb's version includes in-frame clones alone and lacks a portion of them. Counted here are just under 350,000 clones, 85% to 90% occurring once; the ten biggest clones make up approximately 7.4%. Sequencing was carried out using peripheral blood. This clonotype was obtained from a woman aged 70-85 years with COVID-19, enrolled during active disease. V gene TRBV9 combines with J gene TRBJ1-2; 8 positions agree with TRBD1. The DNA of the CDR3 is TGTGCCAGCAGCTCAGGAGAGACAGGGGCCTATGGCTACACCTTC. This codes for CASSSGETGAYGYTF.